This T cell receptor beta chain emerged from a study of cytomegalovirus exposure and HLA in healthy donors. This PCR relied on a set of 60 Vbeta primers and 13 Jbeta primers. Sequencing used immunoSEQ multiplex PCR; TCRdb keeps in-frame clones, though not all of them. In all, the sample yields around 140,000 clones. Remarks on this clone: The antigen remains unidentified.

Study findings and constraints: It was only CMV serostatus that was available as immune exposure information. Among the CMV-associated chains, three were confirmed in vitro as specific for CMV antigens. TCR beta V segments were, for the most part, productive about 87% or about 30% of the time in an earlier analysis.

The origin of this receptor is a male donor in good health and CMV-seronegative. Material: PBMCs.

The CDR3 nucleotides read TGCGCCAGCAGCTTCGAAGCTAGGGTGAGCGGTTCACCCCTCCACTTT. Protein: CASSFEARVSGSPLHF. This chain connects TRBV5-1 to TRBJ1-6; D call uncertain. The CDR3 totals 16 residues. CDR1 and CDR2 from the germline V gene are SGHRS and YFSETQ. With 2 bases removed from V and 9 bases from J, the gap between germline ends came to 18 bases.